The entry that follows covers one TCR beta chain sequence. These data belong to a study of blood T cell repertoires in COVID-19. Looking at the study overall: Specimens from acute and convalescent COVID-19 originated in the United States, Italy and Spain.

The CDR3 runs 22 residues. Germline loops: CDR1 LGHDT, CDR2 YNNKEL (reference sequence). Unmatched junction bases numbered 21, after V lost 1 base and J lost 0 bases. Produced via immunoSEQ multiplex PCR; TCRdb's table is partial and in-frame only. The table shows 250,000 or so clones, with 85% to 90% occurring only once. Study members were between roughly 18 and 90 years old and lived in approximately 25 US regions. Clinical histories supplied by participants themselves formed the basis of cohort assignment. V is TRBV3-1 (or the pseudogene TRBV3-2) and J is TRBJ2-3; TRBD2 aligns across 8 bases. The sample was PBMCs or T cells enriched from blood (not recorded which). This sequence was found in a woman in her twenties or thirties with acute COVID-19. The CDR3, as DNA: TGTGCCAGCAGCCAAGTCGGCAGCGGGAGTCTTCAATTCCTTTCTAGCACAGATACGCAGTATTTT. It is translated as CASSQVGSGSLQFLSSTDTQYF.